The present TCR beta chain was sequenced within a study of CD8 T cells in ankylosing spondylitis. General study results and limits: Reported data indicate significant enrichment of disease-linked clones within matched ankylosing spondylitis synovial fluid. Apparently characteristic of ankylosing spondylitis blood was a TCR beta motif (about 8 highly homologous variants). Relatively scarce in peripheral blood, disease-linked clones were CD8+.

This clonotype was observed a few times. The antigen remains undetermined. Researchers built TCR beta libraries using quantitative 5'-RACE with molecular barcodes. From the 5' RACE reads, TCRdb called clonotypes with MiXCR, one entry per CDR3 protein. The data hold fewer than 750,000 distinct CDR3 sequences, with around a fifth observed a single time. The V gene's germline CDR1 is LGHDT and CDR2 YNNKEL (reference sequence). The CDR3 consists of 17 residues. The trim removed 2 bases at V and 1 base at J, leaving 7 bases unmatched. Input material: blood, either unsorted or a sorted T cell fraction (not recorded which). The receptor's source is a male donor with ankylosing spondylitis. V and J are TRBV3-1 and TRBJ2-3; 9 positions agree with TRBD1. The CDR3 here is CASSQSTGGYRTDTQYF. CDR3 coding DNA: TGTGCCAGCAGCCAATCGACAGGGGGTTACCGCACAGATACGCAGTATTTT.